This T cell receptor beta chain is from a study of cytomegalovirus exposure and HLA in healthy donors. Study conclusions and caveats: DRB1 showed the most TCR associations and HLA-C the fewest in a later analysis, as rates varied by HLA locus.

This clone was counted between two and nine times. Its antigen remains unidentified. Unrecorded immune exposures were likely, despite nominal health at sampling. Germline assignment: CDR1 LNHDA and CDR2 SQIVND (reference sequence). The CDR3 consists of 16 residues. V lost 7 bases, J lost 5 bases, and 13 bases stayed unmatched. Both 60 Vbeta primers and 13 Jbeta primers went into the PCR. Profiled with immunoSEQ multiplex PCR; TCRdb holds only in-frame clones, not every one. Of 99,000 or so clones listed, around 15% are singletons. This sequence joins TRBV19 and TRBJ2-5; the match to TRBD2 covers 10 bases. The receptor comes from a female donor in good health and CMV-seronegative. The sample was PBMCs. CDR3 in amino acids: CASKRDPSGGLETQYF. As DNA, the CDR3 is TGTGCCAGTAAGAGGGACCCTAGCGGGGGCCTCGAGACCCAGTACTTC.